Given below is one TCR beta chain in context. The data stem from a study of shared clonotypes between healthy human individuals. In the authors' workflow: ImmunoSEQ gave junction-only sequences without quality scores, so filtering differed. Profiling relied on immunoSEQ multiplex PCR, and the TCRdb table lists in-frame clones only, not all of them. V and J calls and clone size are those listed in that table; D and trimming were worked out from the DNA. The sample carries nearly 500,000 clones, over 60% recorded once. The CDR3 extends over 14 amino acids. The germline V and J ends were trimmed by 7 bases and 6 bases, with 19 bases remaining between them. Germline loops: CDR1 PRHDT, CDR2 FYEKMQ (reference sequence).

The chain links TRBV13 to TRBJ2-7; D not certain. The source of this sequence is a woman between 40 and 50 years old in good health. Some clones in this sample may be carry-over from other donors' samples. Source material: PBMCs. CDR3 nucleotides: TGTGCCAGCACCCCCCCCACCCTGGGTGGCGAGCAGTACTTC. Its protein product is CASTPPTLGGEQYF.